This T cell receptor (beta chain) was observed in a study of a mutant IDH1 vaccine in newly diagnosed glioma. On the study more broadly: Treated patients had a mean age of approximately 40 years and a sex split that was approximately 62% male and roughly 38% female. Study-wide points: Vaccine-induced responses were seen in approximately 92% of patients, spanning several MHC alleles. Seemingly, pseudoprogression had no relation to changes in the top peripheral T cell clonotypes.

Sample time point: week 23, last vaccination. One vaccine dose held 300 ug of mutant IDH1 20-mer peptide and came with topical imiquimod. Method: immunoSEQ multiplex PCR; TCRdb's copy keeps in-frame clones and lacks some. The sample consists of under 14,000 clones, around 88% of them appearing once. About this clone itself: Its antigen is unknown.

This TCR derives from a woman between 40 and 55 years old with glioma. Some clones in this sample may be carry-over from other donors' samples. The source was PBMCs, collected from a glioma patient whose treatment included an IDH1 peptide vaccine.

The DNA of the CDR3 is TGTGCCAGCAGCTTAGTTAGCGGGAGGGCTAACACCGGGGAGCTGTTTTTT. As protein: CASSLVSGRANTGELFF. This chain joins TRBV7-2 and TRBJ2-2; 11 positions match TRBD2. This CDR3 region has 17 residues. The J segment lost 2 bases and the V segment lost 1 base, leaving 3 bases of the junction unmatched. Per germline, CDR1 SGHTA and CDR2 FQGNSA.